This is a list of T cell receptor beta chains from one sample in a study of cytomegalovirus exposure and HLA in healthy donors. Produced via immunoSEQ multiplex PCR; TCRdb's table is partial and in-frame only. The sample has some 170,000 clones; around 79% are singletons. The material sequenced was PBMCs. Receptors originate from a man between 40 and 49 years old in good health and CMV-seropositive. The CDR3 runs from the conserved cysteine through the conserved F or W. The D gene is left open where the match is weak. Size values are once, few and many counts, or a class for expanded clones, and some rows have none.

>TRBD1|14|.|TRBJ1-5|TRBV6-5
CASSQQGPNQPQHF
TGTGCCAGCAGCCAACAGGGGCCTAATCAGCCCCAGCATTTT
>.|12|.|TRBJ2-5|TRBV6-6
CASSMDSIEQYF
TGTGCCAGCAGCATGGACTCCATAGAGCAGTACTTC
>TRBD2|15|.|TRBJ2-3|TRBV10-3
CASSASAGGVDTQYF
TGTGCCAGCAGTGCATCAGCGGGAGGCGTAGATACGCAGTATTTT
>TRBD1|14|.|TRBJ2-7|TRBV10-1
CASSTGTGGYEQYF
TGCGCCAGCAGTACCGGGACAGGAGGATACGAGCAGTACTTC
>.|15|.|TRBJ2-4|TRBV11-3
CASSLEPGAKNIQYF
TGTGCCAGCAGCTTAGAACCAGGAGCCAAAAACATTCAGTACTTC
>.|16|.|TRBJ1-4|TRBV19
CASSMGYGLTAEKLFF
TGTGCCAGTAGTATGGGGTACGGACTGACCGCTGAAAAACTGTTTTTT
>TRBD1|16|.|TRBJ1-2|TRBV2
CASRRDRGLSSYGYTF
TGTGCCAGCAGGAGGGACAGGGGGCTTAGTAGCTATGGCTACACCTTC
>.|13|.|TRBJ2-2|TRBV2
CASSAPRTGELFF
TGTGCCAGCAGTGCCCCTAGGACCGGGGAGCTGTTTTTT
>TRBD1|14|few|TRBJ2-4|TRBV29-1
CSAQTGKDKNSQYF
TGCAGCGCTCAGACAGGGAAGGACAAAAACAGTCAGTACTTC
>.|14|.|TRBJ2-5|TRBV15
CATSIDQGQETQYF
TGTGCCACCAGCATTGATCAGGGGCAAGAGACCCAGTACTTC
>.|16|.|TRBJ2-5|TRBV12-5
CASGLVLGSRGETQYF
TGTGCTAGTGGTTTGGTACTCGGGTCCCGGGGAGAGACCCAGTACTTC
>.|11|.|TRBJ1-1|TRBV2
CASSARLEAFF
TGTGCCAGCAGTGCCAGGTTGGAAGCTTTCTTT
>TRBD1|14|few|TRBJ1-1|TRBV7-2
CASKRSGQGSEAFF
TGTGCCAGCAAGCGGTCGGGACAGGGCTCTGAAGCTTTCTTT
>TRBD2|15|.|TRBJ2-1|TRBV5-1
CASSLEREGGNEQFF
TGCGCCAGCAGCTTGGAGCGGGAGGGCGGGAATGAGCAGTTCTTC
>TRBD2|13|.|TRBJ2-7|TRBV29-1
CSVRTSGTNEQYF
TGCAGCGTCCGGACTAGCGGGACTAACGAGCAGTACTTC
>TRBD1|16|.|TRBJ2-2|TRBV5-1
CASVESTGGGTGELFF
TGCGCCAGCGTCGAATCCACAGGGGGAGGCACCGGGGAGCTGTTTTTT
>TRBD1|15|.|TRBJ1-1|TRBV28
CASSSFHDRGTEAFF
TGTGCCAGCAGTTCATTCCACGACAGGGGCACTGAAGCTTTCTTT
>TRBD2|16|.|TRBJ2-1|TRBV27
CASSLWRGTSGHEQFF
TGTGCCAGCAGTTTATGGCGGGGGACTAGCGGGCATGAGCAGTTCTTC
>TRBD1|16|.|TRBJ2-2|TRBV27
CASSLETGGGTGELFF
TGTGCCAGCAGTTTAGAAACAGGGGGCGGCACCGGGGAGCTGTTTTTT
>.|14|.|TRBJ2-7|TRBV27
CASSPFGTSYEQYF
TGTGCCAGCAGTCCTTTCGGGACATCTTACGAGCAGTACTTC
>TRBD2|17|few|TRBJ2-3|TRBV7-9
CASSLLNSGPSTDTQYF
TGTGCCAGCAGCTTATTAAATAGCGGGCCTAGCACAGATACGCAGTATTTT
>.|14|once|TRBJ2-7|TRBV2
CAFFAGLGSYEQYF
TGTGCCTTCTTTGCGGGACTCGGTTCCTACGAGCAGTACTTC
>TRBD2|14|few|TRBJ2-1|TRBV2
CASSVSGRAAEQFF
TGTGCCAGCAGTGTTAGCGGGAGGGCCGCTGAGCAGTTCTTC
>.|12|.|TRBJ2-7|TRBV27
CASGANSYEQYF
TGTGCCAGCGGGGCCAACTCCTACGAGCAGTACTTC
>TRBD2|15|.|TRBJ2-1|TRBV19
CASSINGGLSNEQFF
TGTGCCAGTAGTATCAATGGGGGACTATCCAATGAGCAGTTCTTC
>.|14|.|TRBJ1-3|TRBV5-1
CASSLAGYGNTIYF
TGCGCCAGCAGCTTGGCAGGGTACGGAAACACCATATATTTT
>.|14|.|TRBJ2-2|TRBV5-4
CASTRESFSGELFF
TGTGCCAGCACCCGGGAGAGTTTTAGCGGGGAGCTGTTTTTT
>.|11|.|TRBJ2-7|TRBV6-5
CASSRSTEQYF
TGTGCCAGCAGTCGGAGTACCGAGCAGTACTTC
>TRBD1|14|.|TRBJ2-3|TRBV30
CAWGGTGSIGTQYF
TGTGCCTGGGGGGGGACAGGGAGTATTGGCACGCAGTATTTT
>.|15|.|TRBJ2-2|TRBV25-1
CASSNRDTNTGELFF
TGTGCCAGCTCCAACCGGGACACGAACACCGGGGAGCTGTTTTTT
>TRBD2|13|few|TRBJ2-7|TRBV5-1
CASTWDYSYEQYF
TGCGCCAGCACCTGGGACTATTCCTACGAGCAGTACTTC
>.|19|.|TRBJ2-1|TRBV19
CASSIEERGRALRGDEQFF
TGTGCCAGTAGTATAGAAGAGCGAGGGAGGGCCCTCAGGGGCGATGAGCAGTTCTTC
>TRBD1|14|.|TRBJ1-6|TRBV9
CASNPGTGGSPLHF
TGTGCCAGCAACCCCGGGACAGGGGGCTCACCCCTCCACTTT
>TRBD1|15|.|TRBJ2-1|TRBV7-9
CASSVPGQGANEQFF
TGTGCCAGCAGCGTCCCGGGACAGGGGGCGAATGAGCAGTTCTTC
>.|14|once|TRBJ2-1|TRBV11-2
CASSLDAGNNEQFF
TGTGCCAGCAGCTTAGATGCAGGGAACAATGAGCAGTTCTTC
>TRBD2|13|once|TRBJ2-1|TRBV28
CASRGAGPNEQFF
TGTGCCAGCAGAGGAGCGGGACCCAATGAGCAGTTCTTC
>.|15|once|TRBJ2-7|TRBV4-1
CASSRGGTDSYEQYF
TGCGCCAGCAGCCGAGGGGGAACGGACTCCTACGAGCAGTACTTC
>.|14|.|TRBJ2-7|TRBV7-9
CASSPDSSSYEQYF
TGTGCCAGCAGCCCTGACTCGAGCTCCTACGAGCAGTACTTC
>TRBD2|14|once|TRBJ2-1|TRBV10-3
CAIRTSGRDNEQFF
TGTGCCATCAGGACTAGCGGGAGGGACAATGAGCAGTTCTTC
>.|12|.|TRBJ1-2|TRBV7-9
CASSPGNYGYTF
TGTGCCAGCAGCCCGGGGAACTATGGCTACACCTTC
>TRBD1|16|few|TRBJ2-2|TRBV28
CASSRWDRGRTGELFF
TGTGCCAGCAGCCGTTGGGACAGGGGGCGTACCGGGGAGCTGTTTTTT
>.|13|few|TRBJ2-5|TRBV6-5
CASRYDGKETQYF
TGTGCCAGCAGATACGATGGCAAAGAGACCCAGTACTTC
>TRBD1|12|.|TRBJ2-7|TRBV10-3
CAIRRDSYEQYF
TGTGCCATCAGGAGGGACAGCTACGAGCAGTACTTC
>.|15|.|TRBJ2-6|TRBV7-6
CASSLAGSGANGLTF
TGTGCCAGCAGCTTAGCGGGCTCTGGGGCCAACGGCCTGACTTTC
>TRBD2|16|.|TRBJ2-1|TRBV10-3
CAIEDGSGSKFNEQFF
TGTGCCATCGAAGATGGTAGCGGGAGCAAATTCAATGAGCAGTTCTTC
>.|13|.|TRBJ1-5|TRBV6-6
CASSYGRAQPQHF
TGTGCCAGCAGTTACGGGCGGGCCCAGCCCCAGCATTTT
>TRBD2|15|few|TRBJ2-7|TRBV11-2
CASSFSSGRAYEQYF
TGTGCCAGCAGCTTTTCTAGCGGGAGAGCCTACGAGCAGTACTTC
>TRBD1|15|.|TRBJ2-7|TRBV18
CASSPGTGDPYEQYF
TGTGCCAGCTCACCGGGGACAGGGGATCCCTACGAGCAGTACTTC
>TRBD1|12|.|TRBJ1-6|TRBV2
CASRGTGSPLHF
TGTGCCAGCAGGGGGACAGGTTCCCCCCTCCACTTT
>.|14|.|TRBJ1-1|TRBV10-3
CAITAENMNTEAFF
TGTGCCATCACCGCAGAAAATATGAACACTGAAGCTTTCTTT
>.|13|.|TRBJ2-2|TRBV27
CASRQGLTGELFF
TGTGCCAGCAGACAGGGATTGACCGGGGAGCTGTTTTTT
>TRBD2|14|.|TRBJ2-5|TRBV13
CASRRSGSSETQYF
TGTGCCAGCAGAAGGAGCGGGAGCTCGGAGACCCAGTACTTC